These T cell receptor beta chains were read from a single sample in a study of blood T cells in healthy people across ages. TCRdb re-analysed the 5' RACE reads in MiXCR, keeping a single row per CDR3 protein. The table records 1.5 million to 2 million distinct CDR3 sequences, roughly 50% of them present only once. The sample taken for sequencing was blood. These receptors were obtained from a woman between 35 and 50 years old in good health. CDR3s include the opening cysteine and the closing phenylalanine or tryptophan. Each record gives: clone size, V gene, J gene, D gene, CDR3 protein, CDR3 DNA. D genes are given only for firm matches. Clone size appears in some rows only: once, few, many, or a class for an expanded clone.

clone size: few
V gene: TRBV6-1
J gene: TRBJ2-3
D gene: -
CDR3 protein: CASSEGFFTSTDTQYF
CDR3 DNA: TGTGCCAGCAGTGAAGGATTCTTTACTAGCACAGATACGCAGTATTTT

clone size: -
V gene: TRBV20-1
J gene: TRBJ1-1
D gene: -
CDR3 protein: CSARPQGINTEAFF
CDR3 DNA: TGCAGTGCTAGACCGCAGGGGATAAACACTGAAGCTTTCTTT

clone size: -
V gene: TRBV5-1
J gene: TRBJ2-1
D gene: -
CDR3 protein: CASRQVDEQFF
CDR3 DNA: TGCGCCAGCAGACAGGTGGATGAGCAGTTCTTC

clone size: -
V gene: TRBV13
J gene: TRBJ2-3
D gene: -
CDR3 protein: CASSEGGAGDTQYF
CDR3 DNA: TGTGCCAGCAGCGAAGGGGGGGCCGGAGATACGCAGTATTTT

clone size: few
V gene: TRBV25-1
J gene: TRBJ1-2
D gene: TRBD1
CDR3 protein: CASSEGQGSYGYTF
CDR3 DNA: TGTGCCAGCAGTGAGGGACAGGGAAGCTATGGCTACACCTTC

clone size: -
V gene: TRBV7-2
J gene: TRBJ2-1
D gene: -
CDR3 protein: CASSLGTTNYNEQFF
CDR3 DNA: TGTGCCAGCAGCTTAGGGACCACCAACTACAATGAGCAGTTCTTC

clone size: few
V gene: TRBV29-1
J gene: TRBJ2-7
D gene: TRBD2
CDR3 protein: CSVEGTSGASYEQYF
CDR3 DNA: TGCAGCGTTGAGGGGACTAGCGGGGCCTCCTACGAGCAGTACTTC

clone size: -
V gene: TRBV20-1
J gene: TRBJ2-5
D gene: TRBD2
CDR3 protein: CSARWGGQETQYF
CDR3 DNA: TGCAGTGCTAGGTGGGGGGGACAAGAGACCCAGTACTTC

clone size: -
V gene: TRBV2
J gene: TRBJ1-6
D gene: TRBD1
CDR3 protein: CASSQGDVSPLHF
CDR3 DNA: TGTGCCAGCAGTCAGGGGGACGTTTCACCCCTCCACTTT

clone size: few
V gene: TRBV10-3
J gene: TRBJ2-1
D gene: TRBD2
CDR3 protein: CAISEEWGLAGGGNEQFF
CDR3 DNA: TGTGCCATCAGTGAGGAGTGGGGACTAGCGGGGGGAGGGAATGAGCAGTTCTTC

clone size: few
V gene: TRBV12-3/TRBV12-4
J gene: TRBJ1-2
D gene: TRBD1
CDR3 protein: CASTRQGTYGYTF
CDR3 DNA: TGTGCCAGCACCCGACAGGGTACCTATGGCTACACCTTC

clone size: -
V gene: TRBV7-2
J gene: TRBJ2-3
D gene: -
CDR3 protein: CASSALGRGTQYF
CDR3 DNA: TGTGCCAGCAGCGCCCTGGGGCGGGGTACGCAGTATTTT

clone size: -
V gene: TRBV4-1
J gene: TRBJ2-2
D gene: -
CDR3 protein: CASSQPTTLTGELFF
CDR3 DNA: TGCGCCAGCAGCCAACCAACGACCCTCACCGGGGAGCTGTTTTTT

clone size: -
V gene: TRBV7-2
J gene: TRBJ2-3
D gene: TRBD2
CDR3 protein: CASSLARVAGDLTDTQYF
CDR3 DNA: TGTGCCAGCAGCTTAGCGCGTGTAGCGGGGGACCTCACAGATACGCAGTATTTT

clone size: -
V gene: TRBV12-3/TRBV12-4
J gene: TRBJ2-7
D gene: -
CDR3 protein: CASSPLRLSYEQYF
CDR3 DNA: TGTGCCAGCAGTCCACTTCGGCTATCCTACGAGCAGTACTTC

clone size: -
V gene: TRBV20-1
J gene: TRBJ2-7
D gene: -
CDR3 protein: CSARGAGDTTYNEQYF
CDR3 DNA: TGCAGTGCTAGAGGGGCGGGGGACACCACCTACAATGAGCAGTACTTC

clone size: -
V gene: TRBV4-1
J gene: TRBJ1-1
D gene: TRBD1
CDR3 protein: CASSQAQGGAEAFF
CDR3 DNA: TGCGCCAGCAGCCAAGCGCAGGGGGGGGCTGAAGCTTTCTTT

clone size: -
V gene: TRBV11-1
J gene: TRBJ2-7
D gene: TRBD2
CDR3 protein: CASSLYASGVYEQYF
CDR3 DNA: TGTGCCAGCAGCTTATACGCTAGCGGGGTCTACGAGCAGTACTTC

clone size: few
V gene: TRBV9
J gene: TRBJ2-6
D gene: -
CDR3 protein: CASRGRDTPGGANVLTF
CDR3 DNA: TGTGCCAGCAGAGGGAGGGACACCCCTGGAGGGGCCAACGTCCTGACTTTC

clone size: -
V gene: TRBV7-2
J gene: TRBJ2-3
D gene: -
CDR3 protein: CASSPWDRSTDTQYF
CDR3 DNA: TGTGCCAGCAGCCCCTGGGACCGTAGCACAGATACGCAGTATTTT

clone size: -
V gene: TRBV29-1
J gene: TRBJ2-1
D gene: -
CDR3 protein: CSVEDDPAYDEQFF
CDR3 DNA: TGCAGCGTTGAAGATGATCCAGCCTACGATGAGCAGTTCTTC

clone size: -
V gene: TRBV20-1
J gene: TRBJ2-4
D gene: -
CDR3 protein: CSARGPRRLAKNIQYF
CDR3 DNA: TGCAGTGCTAGAGGGCCTAGGCGTCTAGCCAAAAACATTCAGTACTTC

clone size: -
V gene: TRBV12-3/TRBV12-4
J gene: TRBJ2-2
D gene: TRBD2
CDR3 protein: CASSPGLVTGELFF
CDR3 DNA: TGTGCCAGCAGTCCGGGACTAGTCACCGGGGAGCTGTTTTTT

clone size: -
V gene: TRBV20-1
J gene: TRBJ1-5
D gene: TRBD1
CDR3 protein: CSARADRDQPQHF
CDR3 DNA: TGCAGTGCTAGAGCGGACAGGGATCAGCCCCAGCATTTT

clone size: -
V gene: TRBV6-2/TRBV6-3
J gene: TRBJ1-5
D gene: -
CDR3 protein: CASSYSGSFNQPQHF
CDR3 DNA: TGTGCCAGCAGTTACTCGGGCAGCTTTAATCAGCCCCAGCATTTT

clone size: -
V gene: TRBV10-2
J gene: TRBJ2-7
D gene: -
CDR3 protein: CASSESTWEESYEQYF
CDR3 DNA: TGCGCCAGCAGTGAGTCGACTTGGGAGGAGTCCTACGAGCAGTACTTC

clone size: -
V gene: TRBV28
J gene: TRBJ1-2
D gene: -
CDR3 protein: CASRLPSTNYGYTF
CDR3 DNA: TGTGCCAGCAGGTTGCCCTCAACTAACTATGGCTACACCTTC

clone size: few
V gene: TRBV7-9
J gene: TRBJ1-4
D gene: -
CDR3 protein: CASSVRRVVPAVNEKLFF
CDR3 DNA: TGTGCCAGCAGCGTACGGCGGGTAGTGCCAGCCGTAAATGAAAAACTGTTTTTT

clone size: -
V gene: TRBV27
J gene: TRBJ1-2
D gene: -
CDR3 protein: CASSLQGTINYGYTF
CDR3 DNA: TGTGCCAGCAGTCTACAGGGAACCATCAACTATGGCTACACCTTC

clone size: -
V gene: TRBV7-2
J gene: TRBJ2-3
D gene: -
CDR3 protein: CASSLGTGPARDTQYF
CDR3 DNA: TGTGCCAGCAGCTTAGGAACGGGTCCGGCGCGAGATACGCAGTATTTT

clone size: -
V gene: TRBV29-1
J gene: TRBJ2-1
D gene: -
CDR3 protein: CSVGLSREQFF
CDR3 DNA: TGCAGCGTTGGACTATCAAGAGAGCAGTTCTTC

clone size: -
V gene: TRBV4-3
J gene: TRBJ2-1
D gene: -
CDR3 protein: CASSQDWTTSGEQFF
CDR3 DNA: TGCGCCAGCAGCCAAGATTGGACCACTAGTGGGGAGCAGTTCTTC

clone size: -
V gene: TRBV5-1
J gene: TRBJ2-1
D gene: TRBD2
CDR3 protein: CASSPETSGASNEQFF
CDR3 DNA: TGCGCCAGCAGCCCGGAGACTAGCGGGGCCTCCAATGAGCAGTTCTTC

clone size: few
V gene: TRBV5-1
J gene: TRBJ2-5
D gene: TRBD1
CDR3 protein: CASSLALLGQGGHEQYF
CDR3 DNA: TGCGCCAGCAGCTTGGCCCTATTGGGACAGGGTGGTCATGAGCAGTACTTC

clone size: few
V gene: TRBV6-1
J gene: TRBJ2-5
D gene: -
CDR3 protein: CASSERDKVAGETQYF
CDR3 DNA: TGTGCCAGCAGCGAACGGGACAAGGTGGCGGGAGAGACCCAGTACTTC

clone size: few
V gene: TRBV9
J gene: TRBJ2-3
D gene: -
CDR3 protein: CASSVLAGRSTDTQYF
CDR3 DNA: TGTGCCAGCAGCGTATTGGCAGGGCGATCCACAGATACGCAGTATTTT

clone size: few
V gene: TRBV7-2
J gene: TRBJ2-7
D gene: -
CDR3 protein: CASSPRTTGYEQYF
CDR3 DNA: TGTGCCAGCAGCCCCCGGACCACCGGCTACGAGCAGTACTTC

clone size: -
V gene: TRBV7-2
J gene: TRBJ2-5
D gene: -
CDR3 protein: CASSPEGGFVETQYF
CDR3 DNA: TGTGCCAGCAGCCCCGAGGGGGGTTTTGTGGAGACCCAGTACTTC

clone size: -
V gene: TRBV6-1
J gene: TRBJ2-3
D gene: TRBD1
CDR3 protein: CASTALGQVLSTDTQYF
CDR3 DNA: TGTGCCAGCACCGCCCTCGGACAGGTCCTGAGCACAGATACGCAGTATTTT

clone size: many
V gene: TRBV4-1
J gene: TRBJ2-1
D gene: -
CDR3 protein: CASSQASGDYNEQFF
CDR3 DNA: TGCGCCAGCAGCCAAGCATCTGGTGATTACAATGAGCAGTTCTTC

clone size: -
V gene: TRBV20-1
J gene: TRBJ1-5
D gene: -
CDR3 protein: CSALRRNQPQHF
CDR3 DNA: TGCAGTGCCCTTAGGCGCAATCAGCCCCAGCATTTT

clone size: -
V gene: TRBV6-2/TRBV6-3
J gene: TRBJ2-1
D gene: -
CDR3 protein: CASKRRSYNEQFF
CDR3 DNA: TGTGCCAGCAAAAGACGCTCCTACAATGAGCAGTTCTTC

clone size: few
V gene: TRBV27
J gene: TRBJ2-3
D gene: -
CDR3 protein: CASSFTGRGQKAQYF
CDR3 DNA: TGTGCCAGCAGTTTCACAGGGAGGGGGCAGAAGGCGCAGTATTTT

clone size: -
V gene: TRBV13
J gene: TRBJ1-2
D gene: TRBD1
CDR3 protein: CASSRRDQGAYGYTF
CDR3 DNA: TGTGCCAGCAGCCGCAGGGACCAGGGGGCGTATGGCTACACCTTC

clone size: -
V gene: TRBV18
J gene: TRBJ1-4
D gene: TRBD1
CDR3 protein: CASSRRGQDEKLFF
CDR3 DNA: TGTGCCAGCTCACGCAGGGGGCAGGATGAAAAACTGTTTTTT

clone size: -
V gene: TRBV27
J gene: TRBJ1-2
D gene: TRBD1
CDR3 protein: CASSPRPGQTPQFSGYTF
CDR3 DNA: TGTGCCAGCAGTCCTCGACCGGGACAGACCCCCCAGTTTAGCGGCTACACCTTC

clone size: -
V gene: TRBV10-3
J gene: TRBJ1-1
D gene: -
CDR3 protein: CAISESARDDTEAFF
CDR3 DNA: TGTGCCATCAGTGAGTCTGCCAGGGATGACACTGAAGCTTTCTTT

clone size: few
V gene: TRBV5-1
J gene: TRBJ2-7
D gene: TRBD2
CDR3 protein: CASSGQAGGSSHEQYF
CDR3 DNA: TGCGCCAGCAGCGGCCAAGCGGGGGGGTCTTCGCACGAGCAGTACTTC

clone size: -
V gene: TRBV4-3
J gene: TRBJ2-7
D gene: TRBD1
CDR3 protein: CASSQDDRGSIEQYF
CDR3 DNA: TGCGCCAGCAGCCAAGATGACAGGGGGTCAATCGAGCAGTACTTC

clone size: -
V gene: TRBV11-2
J gene: TRBJ2-1
D gene: -
CDR3 protein: CASSLDLRRGRNDPRGNEQFF
CDR3 DNA: TGTGCCAGCAGCTTAGATCTAAGGAGGGGGCGAAACGACCCTCGGGGCAATGAGCAGTTCTTC

clone size: few
V gene: TRBV7-9
J gene: TRBJ2-1
D gene: TRBD2
CDR3 protein: CASSLISGGVSYNEQFF
CDR3 DNA: TGTGCCAGCAGCTTAATTAGCGGGGGGGTTTCCTACAATGAGCAGTTCTTC